This T cell receptor beta chain was obtained from a study of cytomegalovirus exposure and HLA in healthy donors. The study, taken as a whole, reports: Roughly 170 TCR beta chains were listed as cytomegalovirus-associated.

CDR3 length: 15 residues. The V gene lost 5 bases and the J gene lost 2 bases, with 14 bases spanning the gap. CDR1 and CDR2 (germline): SGHTA, FQGTGA. Measured with immunoSEQ multiplex PCR; TCRdb has only the in-frame clones, and not every one. Among about 79,000 clones listed, 80% to 95% were seen once. Comment on this clone: What it recognizes is unknown.

Sequencing used PBMCs. The chain joins TRBV7-3 to TRBJ2-3, with a weak D call TRBD2 (6 bases). The receptor's source is a woman aged 30 to 39 in good health and CMV-seronegative. The CDR3 spells CASSVDGGHTDTQYF. CDR3 bases: TGTGCCAGCAGCGTTGACGGGGGTCACACAGATACGCAGTATTTT. Looking up the rest from reference TRBV7-3 and TRBJ2-3 gives the full variable domain: GAGVSQTPSNKVTEKGKYVELRCDPISGHTALYWYRQSLGQGPEFLIYFQGTGAADDSGLPNDRFFAVRPEGSVSTLKIQRTERGDSAVYLCASSVDGGHTDTQYFGPGTRLTVL.